The clone carrying this T cell receptor beta chain was seen a few times. Antigen unknown. TCRdb re-derived calls from the 5' RACE reads in MiXCR, one entry per CDR3 protein. The sample has under 200,000 distinct CDR3 sequences, roughly a third seen once; the top ten hold around 13%. This sample stems from a study of T-cell memory formation after mild COVID-19. General observations from the study: Contracting CD8+ clones were enriched in EMRA, CD4+ mainly in CM and EM. Clones that shrank (day 15 to 85) were balanced CD4/CD8, whereas later expanders leaned CD4+. There were some responding clones in pre-infection memory, which suggested that cross-reactive memory had joined. Confirmation of SARS-CoV-2 specificity was lacking for second-wave clones peaking day 37.

Germline values: CDR1 SGHRS, CDR2 YFSETQ. The CDR3 has 15 residues. The V gene lost 4 bases and the J gene lost 3 bases, with 14 bases spanning the gap. Sequenced: PBMCs or a T cell subset sorted from them (not recorded which). The TCR comes from an adult woman who had mild COVID-19 (a few samples of this study predate the infection). Cell type and time point are not known. The genes are TRBV5-1 and TRBJ2-1; D is uncertain. DNA for the CDR3: TGCGCCAGCAGCCCCCTAGTGGGAATCTACAATGAGCAGTTCTTC. Its protein product is CASSPLVGIYNEQFF.